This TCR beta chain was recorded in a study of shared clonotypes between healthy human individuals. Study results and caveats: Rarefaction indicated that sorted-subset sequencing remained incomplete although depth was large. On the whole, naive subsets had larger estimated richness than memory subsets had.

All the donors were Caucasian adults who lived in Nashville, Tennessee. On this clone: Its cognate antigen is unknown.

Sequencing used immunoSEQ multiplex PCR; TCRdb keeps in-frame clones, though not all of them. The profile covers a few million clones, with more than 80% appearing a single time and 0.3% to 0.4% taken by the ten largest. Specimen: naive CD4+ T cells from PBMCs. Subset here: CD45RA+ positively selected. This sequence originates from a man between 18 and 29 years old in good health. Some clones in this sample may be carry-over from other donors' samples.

The CDR3 DNA reads TGTGCCAGCAGTGAAGTTGGTTTGGATACGCAGTATTTT. It codes for CASSEVGLDTQYF. The genes are TRBV6-1 and TRBJ2-3; D remains ambiguous. This CDR3 spans 13 amino acids. Trimming left V 1 base short and J 6 bases short, with 8 bases between. Germline values: CDR1 MNHNS, CDR2 SASEGT.